This T cell receptor beta chain came from a study of T cell clusters in autoimmune cytopenias. Note on this clonotype: The antigen is unknown.

Germline V gives CDR1 MDHEN, CDR2 SYDVKM. This CDR3 comprises 15 residues. TRB was amplified from 250 ng of peripheral blood genomic DNA per sample. Regarding the study as a whole: Primary autoimmune cytopenia patients appeared to lack physiological T cell clusters present in healthy donors.

TRB rearrangements were amplified by touch-down multiplex PCR with mixed TRB-A/B primers. TCRdb reprocessed the multiplex PCR reads; each CDR3 protein has one entry and no DNA is given. The repertoire table contains 7,800 or so distinct CDR3 sequences. This receptor was taken from a human donor with an autoimmune cytopenia or autoimmune hepatitis (not recorded which). The chain has TRBV28 and TRBJ1-6; TCRdb designates TRBD1, a call that cannot be tested without DNA. The specimen sequenced was peripheral blood. The CDR3 sequence: CASSLSDRGRSPLHF.